This TCR beta chain is drawn from a study of tumor-infiltrating lymphocytes in oesophageal squamous cell carcinoma. Germline V gives CDR1 SGHTA, CDR2 FQGNSA. The CDR3 extends over 15 amino acids. TCRdb re-analysed the PCR reads in MiXCR, keeping a single row per CDR3 protein. Among approximately 19,000 distinct CDR3 sequences listed, about 46% were seen once. The chain combines TRBV7-2 with TRBJ2-3, with 11 bases matching TRBD2. With the DNA end fitting TRBJ2-7 better, the J assignment may be wrong. The sequencing input was esophageal tumor tissue. This TCR was recovered from a male donor with esophageal squamous cell carcinoma. CDR3 sequence (DNA): TGTGCCAGCAGCCCATTAGCGGGAGGGCCTAGCGAGCAGTACTTC. This encodes CASSPLAGGPSEQYF.